The 12 T cell receptor beta chains reported below all come from one sample, sequenced in a study of cytomegalovirus exposure and HLA in healthy donors. Amplification used 60 Vbeta primers and 13 Jbeta primers. Measured with immunoSEQ multiplex PCR; TCRdb has only the in-frame clones, and not every one. The sample holds under 150,000 clones; roughly 85% are singletons and the top ten take approximately 3%. Sequences were obtained from PBMCs. These receptors all stem from a male donor in good health and CMV-seronegative.

The chain is built from TRBV5-1 and TRBJ1-3; D is undetermined. The CDR3 contains 15 residues. V was cut by 3 bases and J by 2 bases, with 12 bases left in between. Looked up from germline, CDR1 is SGHRS and CDR2 is YFSETQ. CDR3 loop: CASSSSGFAGNTIYF. Written as DNA, the CDR3 is TGCGCCAGCAGCTCATCAGGTTTCGCTGGAAACACCATATATTTT.

This sequence joins TRBV28 and TRBJ2-1; TRBD2 might be the D (6 bases). Germline assignment: CDR1 MDHEN and CDR2 SYDVKM. V was shortened by 0 bases and J by 0 bases, with 9 bases between the two germline ends. This CDR3 contains 16 residues. The CDR3 spells CASSLWGTFSYNEQFF. Here the CDR3 DNA reads TGTGCCAGCAGTTTATGGGGGACTTTCTCCTACAATGAGCAGTTCTTC.

This clone came up a few times. One end of the junction fails to match germline, which may point to a read error. Other DNA variants within this sample encode the same CDR3. The chain carries TRBV4-1 and TRBJ2-7, with 7 bases lining up with TRBD2. CDR3 length: 15 residues. Germline-derived CDR1 and CDR2 are MGHRA and YSYEKL. For the CDR3, the DNA is TGTGCCAGCAGCCAAGAACAAGCGGGGTCCTACGAGCAGTACTTC. Its translation: CASSQEQAGSYEQYF.

The J gene is TRBJ1-2, the V gene TRBV5-6; 7 positions match TRBD1. With 4 bases clipped from V and 3 bases from J, the junction kept 12 bases outside the gene matches. Germline CDR1 reads SGHDT; CDR2 reads YYEEEE. The CDR3 is 16 amino acids. DNA for the CDR3: TGTGCCAGCAGCACAGTCCACCCAGGGGGAGACTATGGCTACACCTTC. This translates into CASSTVHPGGDYGYTF.

This rearrangement joins TRBV27 to TRBJ1-1; no definite D call. The CDR3 has 13 amino acids. The germline gives CDR1 MNHEY, CDR2 SMNVEV (reference sequence). V shed 4 bases and J shed 0 bases, with 6 bases lying between them. Here the CDR3 reads CASSSGMNTEAFF. The CDR3 DNA reads as TGTGCCAGCAGTTCCGGGATGAACACTGAAGCTTTCTTT.

This clone was counted once. The chain combines TRBV19 with TRBJ1-1; weak D call: TRBD1 (5 bases). V was clipped by 6 bases and J by 1 base, with 12 bases between them. This CDR3 has 14 residues. The germline CDR1 and CDR2 sequences are LNHDA and SQIVND (reference sequence). Here the CDR3 DNA reads TGTGCCAGTAGCCGTCTCCAGGGGAACACTGAAGCTTTCTTT. It yields the protein CASSRLQGNTEAFF. Full variable domain (missing parts from reference TRBV19 and TRBJ1-1): DGGITQSPKYLFRKEGQNVTLSCEQNLNHDAMYWYRQDPGQGLRLIYYSQIVNDFQKGDIAEGYSVSREKKESFPLTVTSAQKNPTAFYLCASSRLQGNTEAFFGQGTRLTVV.

About this clone itself: A read error may account for a junction end that differs from germline. The chain couples TRBV5-4 to TRBJ2-5; D is undetermined. The germline gives CDR1 SGHNT, CDR2 YYREEE (reference sequence). This CDR3 has 13 residues. The chain's CDR3 is CASSSQTLEAQYF. CDR3 nucleotides: TGTGCCAGCAGCTCCCAAACGCTAGAGGCCCAGTACTTC.

The rearrangement joins TRBV14 to TRBJ2-7; perhaps TRBD2 as D (6 bases). CDR1 is SGHDN, CDR2 FVKESK, per germline. The V end lost 1 base, the J end lost 0 bases, and 7 bases lay between the germline ends. This CDR3 contains 14 residues. The CDR3 DNA sequence: TGTGCCAGCAGCCAAGGGGGAGGCTCCTACGAGCAGTACTTC. This encodes CASSQGGGSYEQYF.

The chain recombines TRBV28 with TRBJ2-1; 10 positions match TRBD2. The CDR3 contains 19 residues. Looked up from germline, CDR1 is MDHEN and CDR2 is SYDVKM. After removal of 4 bases from V and 7 bases from J, the junction contained 19 bases not matched to a gene. The CDR3 reads CASSSYESGLAGVPNEQFF. The CDR3 nucleotides are TGTGCCAGCAGTTCGTATGAGAGTGGGCTAGCGGGAGTTCCTAATGAGCAGTTCTTC.

The chain combines TRBV28 with TRBJ1-6; weak D call: TRBD1 (5 bases). This CDR3 contains 15 residues. Germline CDR1 is MDHEN and CDR2 is SYDVKM. V lost 4 bases and J lost 7, with 14 bases in between. CDR3 protein: CASSSAGTKNSPLHF. Here the CDR3 DNA reads TGTGCCAGCAGTTCTGCAGGGACTAAAAATTCACCCCTCCACTTT.

This sequence joins TRBV30 and TRBJ2-3; a possible D gene is TRBD2 (5 bases). The CDR3 consists of 16 residues. CDR1 and CDR2 from the germline V gene are GTSNPN and SVGIG (reference sequence). Trimming took 1 base from V and 0 from J, leaving 14 bases between them. The CDR3: CAWSGGNRLSTDTQYF. The DNA of the CDR3 is TGTGCCTGGAGTGGAGGGAACCGACTCAGCACAGATACGCAGTATTTT.

The chain recombines TRBV28 with TRBJ1-1, with D possibly matching TRBD1 (5 bases). The CDR3 consists of 13 residues. V lost 3 bases, J lost 8 bases, and 13 bases lay in between. Per the germline V gene, CDR1 is MDHEN and CDR2 is SYDVKM. The CDR3 DNA reads TGTGCCAGCAGTTTTCAAGGATGGGGCGAAGCTTTCTTT. Amino acid sequence: CASSFQGWGEAFF.